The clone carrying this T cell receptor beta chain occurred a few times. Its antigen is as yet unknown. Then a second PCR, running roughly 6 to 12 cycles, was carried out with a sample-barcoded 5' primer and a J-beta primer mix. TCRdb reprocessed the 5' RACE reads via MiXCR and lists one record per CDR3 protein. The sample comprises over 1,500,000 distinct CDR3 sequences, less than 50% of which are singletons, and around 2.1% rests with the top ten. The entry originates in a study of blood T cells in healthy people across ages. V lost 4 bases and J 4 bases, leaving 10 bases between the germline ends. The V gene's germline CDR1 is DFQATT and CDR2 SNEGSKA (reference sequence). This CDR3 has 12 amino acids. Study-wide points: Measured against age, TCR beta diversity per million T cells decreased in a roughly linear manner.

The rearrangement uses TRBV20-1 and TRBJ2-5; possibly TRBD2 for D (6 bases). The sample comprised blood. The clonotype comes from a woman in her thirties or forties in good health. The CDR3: CSAKTSTETQYF. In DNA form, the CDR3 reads TGCAGTGCTAAGACTAGTACAGAGACCCAGTACTTC.